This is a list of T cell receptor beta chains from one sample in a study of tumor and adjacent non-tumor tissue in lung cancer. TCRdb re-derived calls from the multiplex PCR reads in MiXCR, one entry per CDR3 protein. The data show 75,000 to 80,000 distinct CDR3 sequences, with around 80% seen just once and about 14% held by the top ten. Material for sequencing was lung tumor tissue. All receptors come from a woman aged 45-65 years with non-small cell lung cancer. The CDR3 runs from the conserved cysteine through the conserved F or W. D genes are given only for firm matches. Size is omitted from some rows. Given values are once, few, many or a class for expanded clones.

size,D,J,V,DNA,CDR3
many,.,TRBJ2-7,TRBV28,TGTGCCAGCAGTTTGCAGGGAAGAGTGCAGTACTTC,CASSLQGRVQYF
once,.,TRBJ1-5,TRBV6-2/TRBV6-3,TGTGCCAGCAGTTTCGAATCCGTGGTATATGTCAGCGGTCTTAATCAGCTCCAGCATTTT,CASSFESVVYVSGLNQLQHF
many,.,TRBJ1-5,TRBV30,TGTGCCTGGAGTCCCTGGGATAGCAATCAGCCCCAGCATTTT,CAWSPWDSNQPQHF
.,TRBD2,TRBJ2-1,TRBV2,TGTGCCAGCAGGCCTGGACTAGCGGGACCAAACTACAATGAGCAGTTCTTC,CASRPGLAGPNYNEQFF
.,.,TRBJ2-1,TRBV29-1,TGCAGCTTTAACCTTCCAGGCGAGAGAAGCTACAATGAGCAGTTCTTC,CSFNLPGERSYNEQFF
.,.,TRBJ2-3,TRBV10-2,TGCACCAGCAGATCGGACCCTTCCACAGATACGCAATATTTT,CTSRSDPSTDTQYF
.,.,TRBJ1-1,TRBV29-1,TGCAGCGTTGGTGGCGGACTGAACACTACAGCTTTCTTT,CSVGGGLNTTAFF
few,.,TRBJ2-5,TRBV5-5,TGTGCCAGCAACTCTGCGGGGACCCAGTACTTC,CASNSAGTQYF
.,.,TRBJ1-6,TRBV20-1,TGCGGTGCTAGTTTTGACCGGGACATCTATTCACCCCTCTTCTTT,CGASFDRDIYSPLFF
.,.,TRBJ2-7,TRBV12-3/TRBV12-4,TGTGCCAGCATTTTTTCAACAGGTCTGGTGGAGCAGTACTTC,CASIFSTGLVEQYF
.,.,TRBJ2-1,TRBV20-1,TGCAGTGCACAAACTAGCTCGGGGTACAATGATCGGTTCTTC,CSAQTSSGYNDRFF
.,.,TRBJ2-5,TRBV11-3,TGTGCCAGTAGCAAGTTAGGAGGGGAGACCCAGTGCTTC,CASSKLGGETQCF
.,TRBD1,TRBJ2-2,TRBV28,TGTACCACCAACAGGGGGCTGAACACCGGGGAGCTGTTATTT,CTTNRGLNTGELLF
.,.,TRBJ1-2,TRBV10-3,TGTGCCATCATGTCCGCAGATAGTTATGGCAACACCTTC,CAIMSADSYGNTF
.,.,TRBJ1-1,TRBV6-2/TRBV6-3,TGTTCCAGCTGTTACTCTGAGAACACTGAAGCTTTCTTT,CSSCYSENTEAFF
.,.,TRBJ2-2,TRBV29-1,TGCAGCGTTCGTCCAGGTGCGAACACCGGGGAGATGTTTTTT,CSVRPGANTGEMFF
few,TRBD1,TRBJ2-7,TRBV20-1,TGCAGTACTGAGTCTGGGACAGGGGGCTACGAGCAGTACTTC,CSTESGTGGYEQYF
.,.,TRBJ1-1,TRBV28,TGTGCCGGCCGACCGGGCGATGGCACTGAAGCTTTCTTT,CAGRPGDGTEAFF
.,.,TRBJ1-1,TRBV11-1,TGTGCGAGCAACAAGACAGGGAACACTGAAGCTTTCTTT,CASNKTGNTEAFF
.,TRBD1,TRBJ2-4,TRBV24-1,TGTGCCACCAGTGGACAGGGGGCCGACAATCAATACTTC,CATSGQGADNQYF
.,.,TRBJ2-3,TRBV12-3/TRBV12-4,TGTGCCTGCAGTTTAGAGACACTAAGCACAGATACCCAGTATTTC,CACSLETLSTDTQYF
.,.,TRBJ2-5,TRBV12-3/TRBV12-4,TGTATCAGCAGTTTATCAACACAAGAGACCCAGTACTTC,CISSLSTQETQYF
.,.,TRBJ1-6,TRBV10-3,TGTGCCATCAGTGAGTCGTTGGGGACCGATAATTCACCCTTCCAGTTT,CAISESLGTDNSPFQF
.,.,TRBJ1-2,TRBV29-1,TGCAACGTTGAAAGTTCGGTTGGCTATACCTTC,CNVESSVGYTF
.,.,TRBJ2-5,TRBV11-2,TGTTCCAGTAGCGACGCACGTGTAGAGACCCAGTACTTC,CSSSDARVETQYF
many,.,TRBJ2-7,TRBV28,TGTGCCAGCAGTGGCTTTGGGGCAACCAAACAGGGCGAGCAGTACTTC,CASSGFGATKQGEQYF
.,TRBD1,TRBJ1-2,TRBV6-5,TGTACCAGCAGGTCGAACAGGGGAAACTATGTCTACACCTTC,CTSRSNRGNYVYTF
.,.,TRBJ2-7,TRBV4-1,TGTGCCAGCAGCCAAGGGCCAGCAACCTACGAGCAGTGCTTC,CASSQGPATYEQCF
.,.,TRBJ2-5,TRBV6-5,TGTGCCAACAGTCTCACGTCAGAGACCCAGTACTTC,CANSLTSETQYF
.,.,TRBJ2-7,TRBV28,TGTGCCAGCAGTTTGTTCCAAAACTCCTACGAGCACTACTTC,CASSLFQNSYEHYF
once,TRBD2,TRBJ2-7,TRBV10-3,TGTGTCACTCAACCGGGACTAGCTACGGGAGAGCAGTATTTC,CVTQPGLATGEQYF
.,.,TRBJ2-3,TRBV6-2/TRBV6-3,TGTGCCAGCAGTTACGGCTTCGGAGGGAGCACAGATACGCTGTATTTT,CASSYGFGGSTDTLYF
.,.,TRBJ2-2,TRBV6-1,TGTGCCAGCACCAGTCCGGGGACCGGGGAGCTGGTTTTT,CASTSPGTGELVF
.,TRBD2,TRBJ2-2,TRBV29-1,TGCAGCCATAGACGGGGGGAGGGCCTCGGGGAGCAGTTTTTT,CSHRRGEGLGEQFF
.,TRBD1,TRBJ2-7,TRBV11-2,TGTGCCAGCTGCTTCGGGACAGGGGTTGCCTGCGAGCAGTACTTC,CASCFGTGVACEQYF
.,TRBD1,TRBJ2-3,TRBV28,TGTGCCAGTAGTGAACAGGGGGCCACAGATATGCAGTATTTT,CASSEQGATDMQYF
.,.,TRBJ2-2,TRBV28,TGTGCCAGCAGTTTATGGAAGGTAAGGGGTACCGGGGAGCTGTTTTTT,CASSLWKVRGTGELFF
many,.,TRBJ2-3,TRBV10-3,TGTGCCATCAGTGAGTCAGGGGAGGTGAATACGCAGTATTTT,CAISESGEVNTQYF
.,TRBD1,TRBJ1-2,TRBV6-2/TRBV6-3,TGTGCCAGCAGCCGCGGACAGGGGCATGATGGCTACATCTTC,CASSRGQGHDGYIF
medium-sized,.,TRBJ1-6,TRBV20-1,TGCAGTGCTGCCCCGGAAGGGGGGAGAAATTCACCCCTCCACTTT,CSAAPEGGRNSPLHF
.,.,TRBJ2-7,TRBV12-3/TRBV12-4,TGTGCCAGCGGAGCTAGTTGGTACGAGCAGTACTTC,CASGASWYEQYF
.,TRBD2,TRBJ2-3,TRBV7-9,TGTGCCAGCAGCGCGGGACTAGCGGGAGGGTCGGGAGATACGCAGTATTTT,CASSAGLAGGSGDTQYF
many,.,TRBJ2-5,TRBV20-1,TGCAGTGCTATGGACAGAATACTCTTGGGCGAGACCCAGTACTTC,CSAMDRILLGETQYF
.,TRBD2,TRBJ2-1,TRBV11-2,TGTGCCAGCAGCTTTACTAGCGGGAATTACAATGAGCAGTTCTTC,CASSFTSGNYNEQFF
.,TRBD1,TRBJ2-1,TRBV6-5,TGTGCCAGCAGTTACTCATCCGGACAGGGATACAATGTGCAGTTCTTC,CASSYSSGQGYNVQFF
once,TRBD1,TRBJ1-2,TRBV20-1,TGCAGTGTTCACCAAATTGACAGGGGACATGGCCACACCTTC,CSVHQIDRGHGHTF
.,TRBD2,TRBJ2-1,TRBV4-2,TGTGCCAACAGCTCCTCCCTAGCGGGCCAGTACAATGAGCAATTCTTC,CANSSSLAGQYNEQFF
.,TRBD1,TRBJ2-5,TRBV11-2,TGTGCCAGCAGCCGTGACAGGGGGCAGATTCAGTACTTC,CASSRDRGQIQYF
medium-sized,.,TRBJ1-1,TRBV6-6,TGTGCCAGCAGTAACAGTGAAGCTTTCTTT,CASSNSEAFF
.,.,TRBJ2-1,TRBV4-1,TGCGCCAGCAGCCACTCCTGGGACTTATTGCGTATCTGTGAGCAGTTCTTC,CASSHSWDLLRICEQFF
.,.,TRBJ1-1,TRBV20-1,TGCAGTGCCTGGGAGGGCTGGAACATTGAAGCTTTCTTT,CSAWEGWNIEAFF
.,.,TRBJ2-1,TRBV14,TGTGCCGGCAGCCTCTCACTAATCGGAGAGCAGTTCTTC,CAGSLSLIGEQFF
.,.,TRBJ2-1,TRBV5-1,TGCGCCAGCAGCTTGGAACAGATAAGCTCCTACAATGAGCAGTTCTTC,CASSLEQISSYNEQFF
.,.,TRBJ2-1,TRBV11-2,TGCGCCAGCAGCCCCTTCGGATATGAGCAGTGCTTC,CASSPFGYEQCF
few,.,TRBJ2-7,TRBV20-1,TGTAGTGCTGCAAGGACGGGGAGCTACGAGCAGTGCTTC,CSAARTGSYEQCF
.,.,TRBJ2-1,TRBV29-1,TGCAGTGTTGAAGACCTTTTCGAGGGGACGTCCGATGAGCAGTTCTTC,CSVEDLFEGTSDEQFF
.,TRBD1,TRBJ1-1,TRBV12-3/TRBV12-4,TGTGCCAGCAGCCGCTCAGGGGGTTTAGGCAATGAAGCTTTCTTT,CASSRSGGLGNEAFF